A single sample is the source of the 5 T cell receptor beta chains below, sequenced in a study of blood T cell repertoires in COVID-19. The table came from immunoSEQ multiplex PCR; TCRdb's copy has only in-frame clones and leaves some out. The data show around 220,000 clones, about nine tenths seen once. Sequencing was performed on PBMCs or T cells enriched from blood (not recorded which). The receptors here all came from a woman under 30 who had recovered from COVID-19.

This chain joins TRBV10-3 and TRBJ1-1; 11 bases are a match to TRBD1. With V trimmed by 4 bases and J by 0 bases, 4 bases remained unmatched. Germline assignment: CDR1 ENHRY and CDR2 SYGVKD. This CDR3 contains 16 residues. The chain's CDR3 is CAISGDRGTVNTEAFF. The CDR3 coding sequence is TGTGCCATCAGTGGGGACAGGGGGACGGTGAACACTGAAGCTTTCTTT.

The J gene is TRBJ1-1, the V gene TRBV2, with a tentative D call TRBD1 (6 bases). Germline CDR1 and CDR2: SNHLY and FYNNEI. The CDR3 loop spans 14 amino acids. With 1 base removed from V and 0 bases from J, the gap between germline ends came to 6 bases. The CDR3 coding sequence is TGTGCCAGCAGTGAAGACAGGGTGAACACTGAAGCTTTCTTT. This gives the protein CASSEDRVNTEAFF. The variable domain in full, completed from reference TRBV2 and TRBJ1-1, reads EPEVTQTPSHQVTQMGQEVILRCVPISNHLYFYWYRQILGQKVEFLVSFYNNEISEKSEIFDDQFSVERPDGSNFTLKIRSTKLEDSAMYFCASSEDRVNTEAFFGQGTRLTVV.

The chain links TRBV6-1 to TRBJ2-1; D is undetermined. V was pared by 1 base and J by 3 bases, with 16 bases between. The germline gives CDR1 MNHNS, CDR2 SASEGT. The CDR3 loop spans 17 amino acids. CDR3 sequence: CASSEDGGDSFYNEQFF. Here the CDR3 DNA reads TGTGCCAGCAGTGAAGACGGCGGAGATTCTTTCTACAATGAGCAGTTCTTC.

The rearrangement uses TRBV5-1 and TRBJ1-2, with D possibly being TRBD1 (6 bases). From germline, CDR1 is SGHRS and CDR2 YFSETQ. CDR3 size: 15 residues. Trimming cost V 1 base and J 6 bases, with 16 bases left between them. Here the CDR3 DNA reads TGCGCCAGCAGCTTGAGGGCAGGGGCGGACCATGGCTACACCTTC. As protein: CASSLRAGADHGYTF.

Points on this clone: Other DNA sequences in this sample translate to the same CDR3. The chain combines TRBV5-6 with TRBJ2-7; tentative D call: TRBD1 (6 bases). Deletions cut 2 bases from V and 3 bases from J, with 6 bases between. CDR1 SGHDT and CDR2 YYEEEE come from the germline V gene. The length of the CDR3 is 12 residues. The CDR3 reads CASSLQGYEQYF. DNA of the CDR3: TGTGCCAGCAGCTTACAGGGCTACGAGCAGTACTTC.